Listed below are T cell receptor beta chains from one sample, sequenced in a study of cytomegalovirus exposure and HLA in healthy donors. The repertoire was sequenced with immunoSEQ multiplex PCR; TCRdb's copy has only in-frame clones and lacks some. This table has approximately 160,000 clones, 65% to 85% appearing once. Specimen: PBMCs. The receptors come from a woman aged 45 to 65 in good health and CMV-seropositive. The conserved cysteine and the conserved F or W are not part of the CDR3 here. Clone size is shown for a subset of rows, as once, few, many or a class of expanded clone.

CDR3aa	abundance	v_gene	j_gene
ASSLQLAGPDEQF	once	TRBV28	TRBJ2-1
ASSLGGSGGADEQY	-	TRBV5-1	TRBJ2-7
ASSPQGQLLGGTDTQY	-	TRBV7-3	TRBJ2-3
ASSWTGTKNIQY	-	TRBV28	TRBJ2-4
AISESPGQGGETQY	once	TRBV10-3	TRBJ2-5
SVDQGIGEQY	-	TRBV29-1	TRBJ2-7
SSGKQGLGTDTQY	-	TRBV7-9	TRBJ2-3
AISEGGPGELF	-	TRBV10-3	TRBJ2-2
SSSLGAGRDTDTQY	-	TRBV7-9	TRBJ2-3
ASTRDFTDTQY	-	TRBV2	TRBJ2-3
ASRRAGGESEQY	-	TRBV2	TRBJ2-7
ASRRQGAREQY	-	TRBV28	TRBJ2-7
ASSQDRGSYNEQF	once	TRBV4-3	TRBJ2-1
ASSPRVSEQF	-	TRBV6-1	TRBJ2-1
ASSPGQGHQPQH	-	TRBV18	TRBJ1-5
SVGGDSETQY	-	TRBV29-1	TRBJ2-5
ASSSGREDSPLH	-	TRBV7-2	TRBJ1-6
ASSPRNRGPGDTEAF	few	TRBV5-1	TRBJ1-1
ASSLIMGQGSGSPLH	-	TRBV5-1	TRBJ1-6
ASSLSSSGRSADTQY	once	TRBV5-1	TRBJ2-3
ATSRDRVPGTEDVRELF	-	TRBV15	TRBJ2-2
ASNLLSGSVTGELF	-	TRBV5-1	TRBJ2-2
ASSLGTANTEAF	-	TRBV7-8	TRBJ1-1
AISEPEGTTYEQY	few	TRBV10-3	TRBJ2-7
ATMALRDNEQF	-	TRBV7-9	TRBJ2-1
SVYLNYGYT	-	TRBV29-1	TRBJ1-2
ASSLDPGTEAF	-	TRBV5-1	TRBJ1-1
ASSPRIGAGEEETQY	-	TRBV28	TRBJ2-5
ATSRDVQGVAF	-	TRBV15	TRBJ1-1
ASSPGNKLGSEAF	-	TRBV18	TRBJ1-1
AKGSGQGTYEQY	-	TRBV21-1	TRBJ2-7
AIGTAVGETQY	-	TRBV10-3	TRBJ2-5
ASSGLMNTEAF	-	TRBV7-2	TRBJ1-1
ASSLSGVSTDTQY	-	TRBV11-3	TRBJ2-3
ASSLSGGGWGSNQPQH	-	TRBV27	TRBJ1-5
ASSSWTSGNSYNEQF	-	TRBV11-2	TRBJ2-1
ASSPGTSGPNTDTQY	once	TRBV5-1	TRBJ2-3
ASSLALGGIVYEQY	-	TRBV5-1	TRBJ2-7
ASSHRGGRMGYT	-	TRBV7-9	TRBJ1-2
ASSEVYGGVTDTQY	-	TRBV6-1	TRBJ2-3
AWSARYSPLH	few	TRBV30	TRBJ1-6
ASSQGGGVGVDNEQF	few	TRBV4-1	TRBJ2-1
ASSQAFGLGRETQY	-	TRBV4-2	TRBJ2-5
AWTHLAGNSYNEQF	few	TRBV30	TRBJ2-1
ASSPISNQPQH	-	TRBV28	TRBJ1-5
ATSKSAKETQY	-	TRBV15	TRBJ2-5
ASRTAGSTDTQY	-	TRBV5-1	TRBJ2-3
ASSQDRGISDQPQH	-	TRBV4-1	TRBJ1-5
SVATGASASEQY	-	TRBV29-1	TRBJ2-7
ASSESLAGVYEQY	-	TRBV6-1	TRBJ2-7
ASSPNREETQY	few	TRBV7-2	TRBJ2-5
ASSQDLAGFPSYEQY	-	TRBV4-3	TRBJ2-7
ASSLDRGSEAF	few	TRBV7-9	TRBJ1-1
ASSVYPGQGQGNYEQY	-	TRBV25-1	TRBJ2-7